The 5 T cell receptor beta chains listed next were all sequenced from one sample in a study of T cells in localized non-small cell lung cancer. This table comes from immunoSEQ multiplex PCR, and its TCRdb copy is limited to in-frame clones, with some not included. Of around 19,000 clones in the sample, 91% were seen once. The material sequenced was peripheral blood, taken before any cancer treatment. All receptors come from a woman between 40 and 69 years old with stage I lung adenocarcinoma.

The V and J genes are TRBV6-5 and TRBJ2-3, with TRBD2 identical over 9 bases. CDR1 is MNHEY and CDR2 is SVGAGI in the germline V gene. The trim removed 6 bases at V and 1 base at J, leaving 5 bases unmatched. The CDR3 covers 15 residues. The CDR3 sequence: CASRLAGVGTDTQYF. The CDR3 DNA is TGTGCCAGCAGGTTAGCGGGGGTCGGCACAGATACGCAGTATTTT.

Here the CDR3 reads CASSFSGGAFLDEQFF. For the CDR3, the DNA is TGTGCCAGCAGTTTCTCCGGGGGGGCCTTTTTAGATGAGCAGTTCTTC. The rearrangement links TRBV6-5 to TRBJ2-1, with TRBD2 matching over 8 bases. The CDR3 contains 16 residues. V trimming: 4 bases; J trimming: 8 bases; junction bases outside the gene matches: 13. Germline V lookup: CDR1 MNHEY, CDR2 SVGAGI.

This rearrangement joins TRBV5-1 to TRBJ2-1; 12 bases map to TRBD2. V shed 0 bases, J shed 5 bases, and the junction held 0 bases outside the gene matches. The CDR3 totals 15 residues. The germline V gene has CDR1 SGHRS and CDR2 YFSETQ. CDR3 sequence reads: CASSLGTSGDNEQFF. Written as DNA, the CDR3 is TGCGCCAGCAGCTTGGGGACTAGCGGGGACAATGAGCAGTTCTTC.

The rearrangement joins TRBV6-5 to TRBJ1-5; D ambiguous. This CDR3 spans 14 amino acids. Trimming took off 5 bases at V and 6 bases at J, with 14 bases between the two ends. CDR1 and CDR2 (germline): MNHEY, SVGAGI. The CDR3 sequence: CASSPHRRAQPQHF. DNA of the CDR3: TGTGCCAGCAGTCCGCACAGAAGGGCTCAGCCCCAGCATTTT.

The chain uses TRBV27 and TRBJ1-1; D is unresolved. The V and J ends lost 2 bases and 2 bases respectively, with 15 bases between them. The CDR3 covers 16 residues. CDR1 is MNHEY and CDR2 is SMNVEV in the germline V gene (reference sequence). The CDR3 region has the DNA TGTGCCAGCAGTTTAATATTTGGCAGCGCAAACACTGAAGCTTTCTTT. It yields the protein CASSLIFGSANTEAFF.